A single sample gave rise to the 10 T cell receptor beta chains below, sequenced in a study of graft-versus-host responses after intestinal transplantation. Some clones are missing from TCRdb's copy, which holds only in-frame ones; the method was immunoSEQ multiplex PCR. Among 90,000 to 130,000 clones, around 93% were seen once, and the ten largest hold 0.4% to 0.55%. For these receptors, no antigen is known. Sequencing was performed on unstimulated CD8+ T cells sorted from spleen or lymph node cells, taken before intestinal transplant. Every receptor here comes from a human donor who received an intestinal transplant.

This clone showed up just once. The rearrangement links TRBV9 to TRBJ2-7, with a tentative D call TRBD1 (5 bases). The CDR3 length is 15 residues. Germline lookup yields CDR1 SGDLS and CDR2 YYNGEE. The ends were cut back, 0 bases at V and 3 bases at J, with 13 bases in the middle. The CDR3 region is CASSVEGAGSYEQYF. CDR3 bases: TGTGCCAGCAGCGTAGAAGGGGCAGGCAGCTACGAGCAGTACTTC. The full variable domain, its missing parts supplied by reference TRBV9 and TRBJ2-7, is DSGVTQTPKHLITATGQRVTLRCSPRSGDLSVYWYQQSLDQGLQFLIQYYNGEERAKGNILERFSAQQFPDLHSELNLSSLELGDSALYFCASSVEGAGSYEQYFGPGTRLTVT.

The table lists this clone with a few counts. The chain uses TRBV23-1 and TRBJ1-2; D not resolved. TRBV23-1 is an open reading frame whose function is uncertain. V was shortened by 0 bases and J by 4 bases, with 12 bases between the two germline ends. The length of the CDR3 is 15 residues. CDR3 sequence (DNA): TGCGCCAGCAGTCAATCAGGAGGGCTCGGCTATGGCTACACCTTC. It translates to CASSQSGGLGYGYTF.

The V call is TRBV5-6, the J call TRBJ2-5; the match to TRBD2 covers 8 bases. CDR3 length: 16 residues. After removal of 3 bases from V and 10 bases from J, the junction contained 17 bases not matched to a gene. Looked up from germline, CDR1 is SGHDT and CDR2 is YYEEEE. Here the CDR3 reads CASSWRGTRDFGDQYF. As DNA, the CDR3 is TGTGCCAGCAGCTGGCGGGGGACTAGGGACTTCGGGGACCAGTACTTC.

V and J are TRBV6-5 and TRBJ2-2; TRBD2 agrees at 7 bases. CDR3 length: 15 amino acids. Germline loops: CDR1 MNHEY, CDR2 SVGAGI. With V trimmed by 4 bases and J by 6 bases, 8 bases remained unmatched. The CDR3 loop reads CASSSGTNGAGELFF. As DNA, the CDR3 is TGTGCCAGCAGTTCCGGGACTAATGGGGCCGGGGAGCTGTTTTTT.

This chain uses TRBV9 with TRBJ1-1; D gene ambiguous. CDR3 length equals 14 residues. Trimming took off 2 bases at V and 1 base at J, with 9 bases between the two ends. The germline gives CDR1 SGDLS, CDR2 YYNGEE. The CDR3 reads CASSVGGANTEAFF. CDR3 in DNA: TGTGCCAGCAGCGTTGGTGGCGCGAACACTGAAGCTTTCTTT.

The V and J genes are TRBV9 and TRBJ1-1, with TRBD1 matching 9 bases. The CDR3 is 14 residues long. Germline trimming cut 3 bases from V and 4 bases from J; bases unmatched to any gene: 4. Per the germline V gene, CDR1 is SGDLS and CDR2 is YYNGEE. CDR3 residues: CASSATGGPTEAFF. The CDR3 DNA is TGTGCCAGCAGCGCTACAGGGGGCCCCACTGAAGCTTTCTTT.

The chain is built from TRBV11-2 and TRBJ2-7; either TRBD1 or TRBD2 may fit D (5 bases each). The V end was cut by 8 bases, the J end by 2 bases, with 10 bases between. CDR3 size: 12 residues. CDR1 and CDR2 from the germline V gene are SGHAT and FQNNGV. The CDR3 region is CASGLGAYEQYF. CDR3 nucleotides: TGTGCCAGCGGGCTGGGGGCCTACGAGCAGTACTTC.

The chain links TRBV11-2 to TRBJ2-5, with TRBD2 as a possible D gene (6 bases). This CDR3 contains 14 residues. Germline-derived CDR1 and CDR2 are SGHAT and FQNNGV. V was shortened by 6 bases and J by 4 bases, with 15 bases between the two germline ends. This chain's CDR3 is CASRLPGVGETQYF. For the CDR3, the DNA is TGTGCCAGCAGGCTCCCGGGGGTGGGAGAGACCCAGTACTTC.

The rearrangement links TRBV29-1 to TRBJ2-3; D is possibly TRBD2 (6 bases). CDR1 SQVTM and CDR2 ANQGSEA come from the germline V gene. This CDR3 contains 14 residues. The V and J ends lost 2 bases and 6 bases respectively, with 15 bases between them. DNA of the CDR3: TGCAGCGTTGAATCCTCCGGGGGTGCGGATACGCAGTATTTT. It translates to CSVESSGGADTQYF.

This rearrangement joins TRBV27 to TRBJ1-1, with 8 bases aligning to TRBD1. The junction had 5 bases not matched to a gene; V was cut back by 5 bases and J by 6 bases. The CDR3 is 13 residues long. Germline-derived CDR1 and CDR2 are MNHEY and SMNVEV (reference sequence). CDR3 sequence: CASSIQTGAEAFF. The CDR3 bases are TGTGCCAGCAGTATCCAGACAGGGGCTGAAGCTTTCTTT.